This T cell receptor (beta chain) is drawn from a study of neoadjuvant anti-PD-1 for oral cavity cancer. Study background: Patients without progression received a fourth nivolumab dose around day 43, then surgical resection on days 50-56.

The study, taken as a whole, reports: Higher pretreatment blood Treg/Th17 ratios correlated with higher pretreatment blood and lower post-treatment tumor TCRbeta clonality. After neoadjuvant nivolumab, PBMC T cell clonality was significantly higher in non-responders than responders.

Notes on this clone: What it recognizes is unknown.

Six replicates per PBMC sample, mostly from approximately 0.45 ug of genomic DNA. Method: immunoSEQ multiplex PCR; TCRdb's copy keeps in-frame clones and lacks some. Altogether fewer than 20,000 clones are present, roughly 60% being singletons, with the ten largest covering 2.8%. The CDR3 has 17 amino acids. V was clipped by 2 bases and J by 0 bases, with 11 bases between them. Germline V CDR1 and CDR2: SEHNR, FQNEAQ (reference sequence). The sequences come from PBMCs, collected before nivolumab (anti-PD-1) treatment. This TCR was recovered from a person between 40 and 85 years old with oral cavity squamous cell carcinoma. The V and J genes are TRBV7-9 and TRBJ2-6; either TRBD1 or TRBD2 may fit D (5 bases each). CDR3 DNA sequence: TGTGCCAGCAGCTTAAGTGGGGGTCGCTCTGGGGCCAACGTCCTGACTTTC. Amino acids: CASSLSGGRSGANVLTF.